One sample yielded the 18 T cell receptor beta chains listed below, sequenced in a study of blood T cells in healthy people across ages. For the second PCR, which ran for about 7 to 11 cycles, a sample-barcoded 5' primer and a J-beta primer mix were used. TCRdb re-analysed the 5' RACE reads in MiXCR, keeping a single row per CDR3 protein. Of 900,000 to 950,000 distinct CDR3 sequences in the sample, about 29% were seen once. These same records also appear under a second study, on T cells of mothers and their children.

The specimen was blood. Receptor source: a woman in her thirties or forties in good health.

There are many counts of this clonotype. The CDR3 loop is CASSQDGTDYNEQFF. The DNA of the CDR3 is TGCGCCAGCAGCCAAGATGGAACAGACTACAATGAGCAGTTCTTC. The V and J genes are TRBV4-3 and TRBJ2-1; D not certain. This CDR3 contains 15 residues. Germline assignment: CDR1 LGHNA and CDR2 YSLEER. V was clipped by 0 bases and J by 3 bases, with 9 bases between them.

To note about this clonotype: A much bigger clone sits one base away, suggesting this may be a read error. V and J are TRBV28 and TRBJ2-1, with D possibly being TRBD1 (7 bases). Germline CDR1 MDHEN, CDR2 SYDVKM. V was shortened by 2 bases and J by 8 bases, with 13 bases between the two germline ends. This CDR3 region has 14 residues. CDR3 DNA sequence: TGTGCCAGCAGTTTAGAGCGGAGGGGGCATGAGCAGTTCTTC. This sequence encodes CASSLERRGHEQFF. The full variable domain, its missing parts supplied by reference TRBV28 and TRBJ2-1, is DVKVTQSSRYLVKRTGEKVFLECVQDMDHENMFWYRQDPGLGLRLIYFSYDVKMKEKGDIPEGYSVSREKKERFSLILESASTNQTSMYLCASSLERRGHEQFFGPGTRLTVL.

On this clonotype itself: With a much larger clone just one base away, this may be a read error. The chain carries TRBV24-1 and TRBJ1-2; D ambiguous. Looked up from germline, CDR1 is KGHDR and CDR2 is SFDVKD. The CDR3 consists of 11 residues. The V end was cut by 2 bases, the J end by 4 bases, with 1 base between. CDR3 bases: TGTGCCACCAGTGATTGCTATGGCTACACCTTC. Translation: CATSDCYGYTF.

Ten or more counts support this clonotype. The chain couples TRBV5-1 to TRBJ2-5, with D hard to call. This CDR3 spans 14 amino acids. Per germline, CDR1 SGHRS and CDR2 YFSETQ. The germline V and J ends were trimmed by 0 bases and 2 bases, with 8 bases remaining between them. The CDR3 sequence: CASSLGGLQETQYF. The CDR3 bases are TGCGCCAGCAGCTTGGGAGGCCTTCAAGAGACCCAGTACTTC.

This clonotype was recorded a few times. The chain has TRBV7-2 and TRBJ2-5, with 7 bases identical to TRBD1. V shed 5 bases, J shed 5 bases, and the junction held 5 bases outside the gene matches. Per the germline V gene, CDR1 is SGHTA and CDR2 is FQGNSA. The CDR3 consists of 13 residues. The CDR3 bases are TGTGCCAGCAGCAGAAGGGGGCTGGAGACCCAGTACTTC. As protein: CASSRRGLETQYF. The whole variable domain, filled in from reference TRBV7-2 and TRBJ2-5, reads GAGVSQSPSNKVTEKGKDVELRCDPISGHTALYWYRQSLGQGLEFLIYFQGNSAPDKSGLPSDRFSAERTGGSVSTLTIQRTQQEDSAVYLCASSRRGLETQYFGPGTRLLVL.

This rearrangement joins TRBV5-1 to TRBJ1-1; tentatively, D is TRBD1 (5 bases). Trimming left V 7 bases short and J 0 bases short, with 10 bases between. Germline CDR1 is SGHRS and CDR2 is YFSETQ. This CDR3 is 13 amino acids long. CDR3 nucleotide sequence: TGCGCCAGCGCCGGGACGGTGAACACTGAAGCTTTCTTT. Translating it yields CASAGTVNTEAFF.

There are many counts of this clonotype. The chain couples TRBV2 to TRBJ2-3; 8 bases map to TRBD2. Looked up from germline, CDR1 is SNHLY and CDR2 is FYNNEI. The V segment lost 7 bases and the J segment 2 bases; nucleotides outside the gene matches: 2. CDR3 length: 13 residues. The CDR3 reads CASKAGVTDTQYF. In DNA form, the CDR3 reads TGTGCCAGCAAAGCGGGAGTCACAGATACGCAGTATTTT.

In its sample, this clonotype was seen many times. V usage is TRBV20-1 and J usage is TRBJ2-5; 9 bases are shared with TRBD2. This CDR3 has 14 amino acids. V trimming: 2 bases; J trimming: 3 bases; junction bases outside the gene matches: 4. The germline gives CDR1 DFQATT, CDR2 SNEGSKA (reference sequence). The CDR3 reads CSARLRLAEETQYF. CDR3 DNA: TGCAGTGCTAGACTTCGACTAGCGGAAGAGACCCAGTACTTC.

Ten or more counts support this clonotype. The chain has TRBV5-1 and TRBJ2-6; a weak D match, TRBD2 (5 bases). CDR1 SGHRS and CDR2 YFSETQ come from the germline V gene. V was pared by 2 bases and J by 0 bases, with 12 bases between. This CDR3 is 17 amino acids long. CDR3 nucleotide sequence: TGCGCCAGCAGCTTCGCGGGCCTCGCCTCTGGGGCCAACGTCCTGACTTTC. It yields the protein CASSFAGLASGANVLTF.

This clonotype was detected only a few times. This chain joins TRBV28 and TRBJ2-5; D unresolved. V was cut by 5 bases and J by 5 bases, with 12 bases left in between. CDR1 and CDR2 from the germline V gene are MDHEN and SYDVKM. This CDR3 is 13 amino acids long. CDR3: CASSPLQLETQYF. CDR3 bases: TGTGCCAGCAGTCCCCTACAACTGGAGACCCAGTACTTC.

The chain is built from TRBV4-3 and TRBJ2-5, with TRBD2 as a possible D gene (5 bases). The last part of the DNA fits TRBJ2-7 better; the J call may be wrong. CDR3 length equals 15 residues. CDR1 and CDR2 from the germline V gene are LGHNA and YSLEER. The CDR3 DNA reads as TGCGCCAGCAGCCAGGCCGGGGTGGCCACGGGCGAGCAGTACTTC. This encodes CASSQAGVATGEQYF.

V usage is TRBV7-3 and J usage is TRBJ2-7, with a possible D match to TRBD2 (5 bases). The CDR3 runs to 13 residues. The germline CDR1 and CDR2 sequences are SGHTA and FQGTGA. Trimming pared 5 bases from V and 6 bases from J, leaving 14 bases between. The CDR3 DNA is TGTGCCAGCAGCCGGAATCTAGCTTCCGAGCAGTACTTC. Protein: CASSRNLASEQYF.

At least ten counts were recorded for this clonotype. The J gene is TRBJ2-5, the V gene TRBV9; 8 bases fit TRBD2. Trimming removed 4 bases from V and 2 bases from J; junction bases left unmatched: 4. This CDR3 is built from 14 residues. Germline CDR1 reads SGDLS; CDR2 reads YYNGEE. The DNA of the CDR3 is TGTGCCAGCAGCCGGGGGGGGCGACAAGAGACCCAGTACTTC. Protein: CASSRGGRQETQYF.

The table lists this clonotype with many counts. CDR3 sequence reads: CALREGWDTEAFF. The CDR3 DNA reads as TGTGCCCTCCGGGAGGGTTGGGACACTGAAGCTTTCTTT. This sequence joins TRBV6-6 and TRBJ1-1, with D hard to call. Looked up from germline, CDR1 is MNHNY and CDR2 is SVGAGI (reference sequence). V was pared by 11 bases and J by 3 bases, with 16 bases between. CDR3 length equals 13 residues.

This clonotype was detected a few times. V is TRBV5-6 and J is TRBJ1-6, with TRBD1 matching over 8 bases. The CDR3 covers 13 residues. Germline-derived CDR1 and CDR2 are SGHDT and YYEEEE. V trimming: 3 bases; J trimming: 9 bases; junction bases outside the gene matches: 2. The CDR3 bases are TGTGCCAGCAGCTCAGGGGGCGCTTCACCCCTCCACTTT. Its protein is CASSSGGASPLHF.

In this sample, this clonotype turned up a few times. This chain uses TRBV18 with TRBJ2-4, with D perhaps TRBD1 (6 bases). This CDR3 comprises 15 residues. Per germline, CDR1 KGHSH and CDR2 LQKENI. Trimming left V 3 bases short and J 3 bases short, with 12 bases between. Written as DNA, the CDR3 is TGTGCCAGCTCACCTGGTACAGGGCACAAAAACATTCAGTACTTC. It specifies CASSPGTGHKNIQYF.

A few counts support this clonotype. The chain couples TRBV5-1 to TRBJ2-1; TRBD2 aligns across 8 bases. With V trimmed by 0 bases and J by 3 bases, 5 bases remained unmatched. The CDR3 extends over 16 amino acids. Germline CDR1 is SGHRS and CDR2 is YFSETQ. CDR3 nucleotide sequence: TGCGCCAGCAGCTTGGCCACGGGGGGGAGCTACAATGAGCAGTTCTTC. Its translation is CASSLATGGSYNEQFF.

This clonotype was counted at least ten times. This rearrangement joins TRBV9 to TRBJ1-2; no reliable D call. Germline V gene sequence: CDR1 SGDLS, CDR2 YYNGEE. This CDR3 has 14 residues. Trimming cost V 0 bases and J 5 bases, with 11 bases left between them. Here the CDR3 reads CASSVEDQRYGYTF. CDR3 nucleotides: TGTGCCAGCAGCGTAGAAGATCAACGGTATGGCTACACCTTC.